Below, 20 T cell receptor beta chains from the same sample are listed, as sequenced in a study of Ad26.COV2.S vaccination and SARS-CoV-2 variants (dated by TCRdb to the early 2020s). The method was the immunoSEQ multiplex PCR assay. Sourced from immuneACCESS, this table was stored by TCRdb with only in-frame sequences that have V and J called. A share of the clones is absent; for the studies checked, an unresolved V gene accounts for under half, and the remainder has no known explanation. This sample holds about half a million clones; roughly nine tenths were observed only once. The ten largest clones represent around 1.8% of the sample. The treatment or condition tag for this specimen amounts to: some 20 received Ad26.COV2.S at low or high dose, single or two shots; about 5 received placebo; per-sample allocation not given. For vaccine and placebo recipients, the sequenced repertoires came from samples collected on day 63 after the first injection.

Material: peripheral blood, obtained in a trial of Ad26.COV2.S vaccine versus placebo. The source is a person aged 18 to 65 who received the Ad26.COV2.S COVID-19 vaccine or a placebo.

The chain recombines TRBV2 with TRBJ1-2; D remains ambiguous. This CDR3 is built from 14 residues. Trimming cost V 0 bases and J 2 bases, with 7 bases left between them. The germline gives CDR1 SNHLY, CDR2 FYNNEI. Here the CDR3 reads CASSEAYVNYGYTF. CDR3 in DNA: TGTGCCAGCAGTGAAGCTTACGTCAACTATGGCTACACCTTC.

CDR3: CASSLGQGKGYTF. The CDR3 bases are TGTGCCAGCAGCTTAGGACAGGGCAAAGGCTACACCTTC. The chain has TRBV11-2 and TRBJ1-2; 7 positions agree with TRBD1. The CDR3 is 13 amino acids. The V gene end was trimmed by 1 base and the J gene end by 8 bases; junction bases not matched to a gene: 4. The germline V gene encodes CDR1 SGHAT and CDR2 FQNNGV.

This sequence joins TRBV6-6 and TRBJ2-7; 8 nucleotides align to TRBD2. From germline, CDR1 is MNHNY and CDR2 SVGAGI (reference sequence). The CDR3 is 12 residues long. V shed 9 bases and J 2 bases; nucleotides not matched to a gene: 3. CDR3 amino acids: CASSGVTYEQYF. For the CDR3, the DNA is TGTGCCAGTAGCGGGGTAACCTACGAGCAGTACTTC.

The chain combines TRBV19 with TRBJ2-7; maybe TRBD2 (5 bases). V was trimmed by 5 bases and J by 3 bases, leaving 11 bases between them. The CDR3 is made up of 13 amino acids. Per germline, CDR1 LNHDA and CDR2 SQIVND (reference sequence). CDR3 sequence reads: CASSSGTYYEQYF. In DNA form, the CDR3 reads TGTGCCAGTAGTTCGGGAACGTACTACGAGCAGTACTTC.

The chain links TRBV11-3 to TRBJ1-1; TRBD1 is a possible D gene (6 bases). Germline values: CDR1 SGHNT, CDR2 YENEEA. The CDR3 has 13 residues. The germline V and J ends were trimmed by 5 bases and 4 bases, with 11 bases remaining between them. CDR3 amino acids: CASSPMGATEAFF. In nucleotides, the CDR3 is TGTGCCAGCAGCCCGATGGGGGCCACTGAAGCTTTCTTT.

V and J are TRBV28 and TRBJ2-6; D possibly uses TRBD1 or TRBD2 (5 bases each). This CDR3 has 18 amino acids. Germline V CDR1 and CDR2: MDHEN, SYDVKM. V was clipped by 3 bases and J by 0 bases, with 15 bases between them. CDR3 nucleotides: TGTGCCAGCAGTTTCCGGGGCAGGGTGAACTCTGGGGCCAACGTCCTGACTTTC. Protein product: CASSFRGRVNSGANVLTF.

V and J are TRBV6-5 and TRBJ1-2, with D tentatively TRBD1 (6 bases). The germline CDR1 and CDR2 sequences are MNHEY and SVGAGI. The CDR3 covers 14 residues. With 4 bases removed from V and 10 bases from J, the gap between germline ends came to 19 bases. Here the CDR3 DNA reads TGTGCCAGCAGTTTCTCTCTAGGGGGAGTATCCTACACCTTC. This encodes CASSFSLGGVSYTF.

The chain joins TRBV29-1 to TRBJ1-5; D is unclear. V gave up 4 bases and J gave up 6 bases, with 10 bases separating them. Germline CDR1 SQVTM, CDR2 ANQGSEA. The CDR3 has 12 residues. The CDR3, as DNA: TGCAGCGTTGCGGTTAGAGGTCAGCCCCAGCATTTT. This gives the protein CSVAVRGQPQHF.

As for this clone: Other nucleotide sequences in the sample specify the same CDR3. The V and J genes are TRBV7-2 and TRBJ2-5; D remains unclear. This CDR3 comprises 12 residues. V was clipped by 2 bases and J by 4 bases, with 5 bases between them. Germline CDR1 is SGHTA and CDR2 is FQGNSA. DNA for the CDR3: TGTGCCAGCAGCTTACTAGGAGAGACCCAGTACTTC. Translating it yields CASSLLGETQYF. The full variable domain, rest sourced from reference TRBV7-2 and TRBJ2-5, is GAGVSQSPSNKVTEKGKDVELRCDPISGHTALYWYRQSLGQGLEFLIYFQGNSAPDKSGLPSDRFSAERTGGSVSTLTIQRTQQEDSAVYLCASSLLGETQYFGPGTRLLVL.

The rearrangement joins TRBV28 to TRBJ2-7; D may be TRBD2 (6 bases). The CDR3 runs 12 residues. Germline V CDR1 and CDR2: MDHEN, SYDVKM. V dropped 8 bases and J dropped 1 base, with 9 bases sitting between them. Here the CDR3 reads CASGEASYEQYF. The CDR3 coding sequence is TGTGCCAGCGGGGAGGCGTCCTACGAGCAGTACTTC.

CDR3 DNA: TGTGCCAGCAGCTTAGGGTCGACAGGGGCCGAGCAGTACTTC. Protein product: CASSLGSTGAEQYF. The gene calls are TRBV7-3 and TRBJ2-7, with 8 bases aligning to TRBD1. Per germline, CDR1 SGHTA and CDR2 FQGTGA. Unmatched junction bases numbered 6, after V lost 2 bases and J lost 6 bases. There are 14 residues in the CDR3.

The gene calls are TRBV6-1 and TRBJ2-2, with 9 bases lining up with TRBD1. Germline V gene data show CDR1 as MNHNS and CDR2 as SASEGT. The CDR3 length is 17 residues. V lost 4 bases and J lost 5; bases outside the gene matches: 11. CDR3 coding DNA: TGTGCCAGCAGTGCCGAATCCGGGACAGGGTGGACCGGGGAGCTGTTTTTT. Translating gives CASSAESGTGWTGELFF.

V gene TRBV15 combines with J gene TRBJ1-5; no firm D call. Germline V gene sequence: CDR1 LNHNV, CDR2 YYDKDF (reference sequence). The V end was cut by 3 bases, the J end by 7 bases, with 10 bases between. This CDR3 contains 13 residues. Written as DNA, the CDR3 is TGTGCCACCAGCAGCGGGGTAAGACAGCCCCAGCATTTT. Its protein is CATSSGVRQPQHF. Filled out from reference TRBV15 and TRBJ1-5, the complete variable domain reads DAMVIQNPRYQVTQFGKPVTLSCSQTLNHNVMYWYQQKSSQAPKLLFHYYDKDFNNEADTPDNFQSRRPNTSFCFLDIRSPGLGDTAMYLCATSSGVRQPQHFGDGTRLSIL.

The chain employs TRBV6-6 and TRBJ1-2; TRBD1 matches at 7 bases. V gave up 2 bases and J gave up 5 bases; unmatched junction bases: 5. The length of the CDR3 is 14 residues. Germline CDR1 is MNHNY and CDR2 is SVGAGI (reference sequence). The CDR3 coding sequence is TGTGCCAGCAGTTACCCTCCGACAGGGTATGGCTACACCTTC. Protein product: CASSYPPTGYGYTF.

V is TRBV6-1 and J is TRBJ1-2; the D gene is possibly TRBD1 (5 bases). Trimming cost V 2 bases and J 4 bases, with 8 bases left between them. The CDR3 is 13 amino acids. Per the germline V gene, CDR1 is MNHNS and CDR2 is SASEGT. For the CDR3, the DNA is TGTGCCAGCAGTGAACAGGGACTCTATGGCTACACCTTC. The encoded protein is CASSEQGLYGYTF.

This clone was recorded a few times. V usage is TRBV18 and J usage is TRBJ1-2; a possible D gene is TRBD1 (6 bases). This CDR3 contains 15 residues. CDR1 and CDR2 (germline): KGHSH, LQKENI. The V end lost 1 base, the J end lost 1 base, and 10 bases lay between the germline ends. The chain's CDR3 is CASSPLQGFNYGYTF. The CDR3 DNA reads as TGTGCCAGCTCACCACTACAGGGCTTTAACTATGGCTACACCTTC.

This rearrangement joins TRBV2 to TRBJ1-4; the D gene is possibly TRBD1 (6 bases). Trimming stripped 7 bases from V and 8 bases from J, with 14 bases between. The CDR3 totals 13 residues. Germline CDR1 reads SNHLY; CDR2 reads FYNNEI. In DNA, the CDR3 is TGTGCCAGCAATTGGGGGCAGGGGGAAAAACTGTTTTTT. Translating gives CASNWGQGEKLFF. The whole variable domain, remainder taken from reference TRBV2 and TRBJ1-4, is EPEVTQTPSHQVTQMGQEVILRCVPISNHLYFYWYRQILGQKVEFLVSFYNNEISEKSEIFDDQFSVERPDGSNFTLKIRSTKLEDSAMYFCASNWGQGEKLFFGSGTQLSVL.

The V and J genes are TRBV7-9 and TRBJ1-2; D remains ambiguous. CDR3 length: 15 amino acids. CDR1 and CDR2 (germline): SEHNR, FQNEAQ (reference sequence). Trimming took off 0 bases at V and 0 bases at J, with 8 bases between the two ends. CDR3 in amino acids: CASSLAQAANYGYTF. The CDR3 DNA follows: TGTGCCAGCAGCTTAGCTCAGGCGGCTAACTATGGCTACACCTTC.

The V call is TRBV11-1, the J call TRBJ2-7; no definite D call. Trimming pared 2 bases from V and 9 bases from J, leaving 17 bases between. Germline values: CDR1 SGHAT, CDR2 FQDESV (reference sequence). CDR3 length: 14 amino acids. Here the CDR3 DNA reads TGTGCCAGCAGCTTACGTGGCAGACACCTTGGGCAGTACTTC. It codes for CASSLRGRHLGQYF.

Only a few counts were recorded for this clone. This chain uses TRBV5-5 with TRBJ1-3; no clear D. Germline V gives CDR1 SGHKS, CDR2 YYEKEE (reference sequence). V lost 5 bases and J lost 5, with 20 bases in between. This CDR3 region has 16 residues. The CDR3 DNA reads TGTGCCAGCAGGCCAGACCACAGACAATATAGAAACACCATATATTTT. It yields the protein CASRPDHRQYRNTIYF.